This T cell receptor (beta chain) was captured in a study of CD8+ T cells in alopecia areata. Study context: Spontaneous alopecia affected the approximately 6-13-month-old C3H/HeJ graft donors, whose skin was transplanted to approximately 7-10-week-old female C3H/HeJ mice.

Reverse transcription of extracted RNA yielded cDNA, which provided the sequencing template. Profiling relied on immunoSEQ multiplex PCR, and the TCRdb table lists in-frame clones only, not all of them. The sample has about 110,000 clones, none seen only once. The study's findings and limits: Affected scalp, especially in alopecia totalis/universalis, had a higher clonality than normal scalp did.

This CDR3 contains 13 residues. Losses at the gene ends were 6 bases for V and 6 bases for J; bases not matched to a gene: 6. CDR1 is NNHDY, CDR2 SYVADS, per germline. This clone was counted at least ten times. Antigen specificity is unknown. The germline and genes are mouse ones. Read data end 4 residues before the CDR3 end; the end is taken from the germline J gene. The rearrangement joins TRBV13-3 to TRBJ2-1; 7 nucleotides match TRBD1. The sample consisted of lesional skin. The source is a C3H/HeJ mouse with alopecia areata. Mice of this strain are of MHC haplotype H2-k. The DNA read from the CDR3 is TGTGCCAGCAACGACAGGGAGGGTGCT. It codes for CASNDREGA. The complete CDR3 protein is CASNDREGAEQFF.